A selection of T cell receptor beta chains follows, all from one sample in a study of technical replicates of blood from a few donors. Sequencing was performed with immunoSEQ multiplex PCR; in TCRdb, only in-frame clones are kept and a portion is missing. The table lists just over 80,000 clones, 90% to 97% of them singletons. The source material was T cells isolated from PBMCs. These TCRs come from a human donor in good health. Each CDR3 is given with its conserved first and last residue. A D gene is named only where the DNA matches it firmly. Clone size is shown for a subset of rows, as once, few, many or a class of expanded clone.

V gene: TRBV27
J gene: TRBJ1-1
D gene: -
CDR3 length: 13
clone size: -
CDR3 protein: CASSLYVGAEAFF
CDR3 DNA: TGTGCCAGCAGTTTATATGTAGGGGCGGAAGCTTTCTTT

V gene: TRBV2
J gene: TRBJ1-1
D gene: -
CDR3 length: 12
clone size: few
CDR3 protein: CASETMNTEAFF
CDR3 DNA: TGTGCCAGCGAAACAATGAACACTGAAGCTTTCTTT

V gene: TRBV10-3
J gene: TRBJ2-3
D gene: TRBD1
CDR3 length: 16
clone size: -
CDR3 protein: CAISPVRDRGLDTQYF
CDR3 DNA: TGTGCCATCAGTCCGGTCCGGGACAGGGGGCTCGATACGCAGTATTTT

V gene: TRBV29-1
J gene: TRBJ2-4
D gene: -
CDR3 length: 18
clone size: -
CDR3 protein: CIPRVSGNLLLAKNIQYF
CDR3 DNA: TGCATCCCCCGGGTGTCAGGGAACCTTTTGCTAGCCAAAAACATTCAGTACTTC

V gene: TRBV2
J gene: TRBJ2-3
D gene: TRBD1
CDR3 length: 14
clone size: -
CDR3 protein: CASSGQGFSDTQYF
CDR3 DNA: TGTGCCAGCAGTGGACAGGGTTTCTCAGATACGCAGTATTTT

V gene: TRBV5-4
J gene: TRBJ1-4
D gene: -
CDR3 length: 15
clone size: -
CDR3 protein: CASSSEVDIQEKLFF
CDR3 DNA: TGTGCCAGCAGCTCAGAGGTGGACATTCAGGAAAAACTGTTTTTT

V gene: TRBV5-1
J gene: TRBJ2-3
D gene: -
CDR3 length: 17
clone size: -
CDR3 protein: CASSSSSLGVVTDTQYF
CDR3 DNA: TGCGCCAGCAGCTCATCATCGTTGGGAGTTGTCACAGATACGCAGTATTTT

V gene: TRBV7-3
J gene: TRBJ2-2
D gene: TRBD2
CDR3 length: 18
clone size: -
CDR3 protein: CASSFASSGSGGTGELFF
CDR3 DNA: TGTGCCAGCAGCTTCGCATCTAGCGGGAGTGGAGGAACCGGGGAGCTGTTTTTT

V gene: TRBV19
J gene: TRBJ2-1
D gene: TRBD1
CDR3 length: 15
clone size: -
CDR3 protein: CASSDWDRGFNEQFF
CDR3 DNA: TGTGCCAGTAGTGATTGGGACAGGGGTTTCAATGAGCAGTTCTTC

V gene: TRBV28
J gene: TRBJ1-2
D gene: -
CDR3 length: 18
clone size: -
CDR3 protein: CASSFPLATGPPNYGYTF
CDR3 DNA: TGTGCCAGCAGTTTCCCTTTGGCCACAGGGCCTCCTAACTATGGCTACACCTTC

V gene: TRBV13
J gene: TRBJ1-1
D gene: -
CDR3 length: 13
clone size: -
CDR3 protein: CASSRGIPTEAFF
CDR3 DNA: TGTGCCAGCAGCCGAGGGATTCCCACTGAAGCTTTCTTT

V gene: TRBV9
J gene: TRBJ2-3
D gene: TRBD2
CDR3 length: 13
clone size: -
CDR3 protein: CASRTSGTDTQYF
CDR3 DNA: TGTGCCAGCAGAACTAGCGGCACAGATACGCAGTATTTT

V gene: TRBV19
J gene: TRBJ2-1
D gene: TRBD2
CDR3 length: 16
clone size: -
CDR3 protein: CASTTGTSGILWEQFF
CDR3 DNA: TGTGCCAGTACCACAGGGACTAGCGGGATCCTTTGGGAGCAGTTCTTC

V gene: TRBV7-9
J gene: TRBJ2-7
D gene: TRBD1
CDR3 length: 15
clone size: -
CDR3 protein: CASSLQDRDVDEQYF
CDR3 DNA: TGTGCCAGCAGCTTGCAGGACAGGGATGTCGACGAGCAGTACTTC

V gene: TRBV30
J gene: TRBJ2-5
D gene: -
CDR3 length: 14
clone size: -
CDR3 protein: CAWSTTPRRETQYF
CDR3 DNA: TGTGCCTGGAGTACGACTCCCCGTCGGGAGACCCAGTACTTC

V gene: TRBV5-4
J gene: TRBJ2-2
D gene: -
CDR3 length: 14
clone size: -
CDR3 protein: CASSPGWISGELFF
CDR3 DNA: TGTGCCAGCAGCCCGGGGTGGATAAGCGGGGAGCTGTTTTTT

V gene: TRBV6-1
J gene: TRBJ1-1
D gene: -
CDR3 length: 11
clone size: -
CDR3 protein: CASRRNTEAFF
CDR3 DNA: TGTGCCAGTAGGAGGAACACTGAAGCTTTCTTT

V gene: TRBV28
J gene: TRBJ2-7
D gene: TRBD1
CDR3 length: 13
clone size: -
CDR3 protein: CASSPGQGDEQYF
CDR3 DNA: TGTGCCAGCAGCCCGGGCCAGGGGGACGAGCAGTACTTC

V gene: TRBV7-3
J gene: TRBJ2-7
D gene: TRBD2
CDR3 length: 13
clone size: -
CDR3 protein: CASSLDLADEQYF
CDR3 DNA: TGTGCCAGCAGCTTAGATCTAGCGGACGAGCAGTACTTC

V gene: TRBV7-9
J gene: TRBJ1-2
D gene: TRBD1
CDR3 length: 15
clone size: -
CDR3 protein: CASSSADREDYGYTF
CDR3 DNA: TGTGCCAGCAGCTCAGCCGACAGGGAGGACTATGGCTACACCTTC

V gene: TRBV25-1
J gene: TRBJ2-5
D gene: TRBD2
CDR3 length: 15
clone size: -
CDR3 protein: CASSEYGGGAKTQYF
CDR3 DNA: TGTGCCAGCAGTGAATACGGGGGGGGCGCGAAGACCCAGTACTTC

V gene: TRBV10-3
J gene: TRBJ2-2
D gene: TRBD2
CDR3 length: 20
clone size: -
CDR3 protein: CAISETWGGTRASNTGELFF
CDR3 DNA: TGTGCCATCAGTGAGACGTGGGGGGGTACGCGGGCTTCGAACACCGGGGAGCTGTTTTTT

V gene: TRBV4-1
J gene: TRBJ1-1
D gene: -
CDR3 length: 14
clone size: few
CDR3 protein: CASSQEGDRTEAFF
CDR3 DNA: TGCGCCAGCAGCCAAGAAGGAGATAGGACTGAAGCTTTCTTT

V gene: TRBV19
J gene: TRBJ1-1
D gene: -
CDR3 length: 13
clone size: once
CDR3 protein: CASSIEAPPEAFF
CDR3 DNA: TGTGCCAGTAGTATTGAGGCCCCCCCTGAAGCTTTCTTT

V gene: TRBV5-6
J gene: TRBJ2-3
D gene: -
CDR3 length: 16
clone size: -
CDR3 protein: CASSLVPPVFTDTQYF
CDR3 DNA: TGTGCCAGCAGCTTGGTTCCACCGGTATTCACAGATACGCAGTATTTT

V gene: TRBV5-1
J gene: TRBJ2-7
D gene: TRBD2
CDR3 length: 15
clone size: -
CDR3 protein: CASSLGTSGSFEQYF
CDR3 DNA: TGCGCCAGCAGCTTGGGGACTAGCGGGAGTTTCGAGCAGTACTTC

V gene: TRBV4-1
J gene: TRBJ2-3
D gene: -
CDR3 length: 15
clone size: -
CDR3 protein: CASSQRDFRTDTQYF
CDR3 DNA: TGCGCCAGCAGCCAGAGGGACTTTCGCACAGATACGCAGTATTTT

V gene: TRBV6-5
J gene: TRBJ2-7
D gene: -
CDR3 length: 12
clone size: -
CDR3 protein: CASGQTSYEQYF
CDR3 DNA: TGTGCCAGCGGACAAACCTCCTACGAGCAGTACTTC

V gene: TRBV15
J gene: TRBJ2-3
D gene: -
CDR3 length: 17
clone size: -
CDR3 protein: CATSSLTTAPLEDTQYF
CDR3 DNA: TGTGCCACCAGCAGCCTAACCACGGCCCCCCTGGAGGATACGCAGTATTTT